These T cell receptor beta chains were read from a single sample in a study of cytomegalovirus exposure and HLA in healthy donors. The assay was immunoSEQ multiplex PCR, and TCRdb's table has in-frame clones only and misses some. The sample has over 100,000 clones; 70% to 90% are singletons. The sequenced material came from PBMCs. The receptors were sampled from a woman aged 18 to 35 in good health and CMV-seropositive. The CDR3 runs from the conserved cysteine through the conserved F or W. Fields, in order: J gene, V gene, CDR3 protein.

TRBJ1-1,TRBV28,CASTKDRGTTEAFF
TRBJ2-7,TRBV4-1,CASSQLIRTETSYEQYF
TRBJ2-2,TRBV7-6,CASSLGTTLTGELFF
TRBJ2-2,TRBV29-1,CSVGNRAEELFF
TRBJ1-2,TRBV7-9,CASSLAPGQGSDGYTF
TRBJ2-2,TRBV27,CASSFLGQGGAGELFF
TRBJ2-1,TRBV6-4,CASSLLAGSYNEQFF
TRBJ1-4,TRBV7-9,CASSKGGQKNEKLFF
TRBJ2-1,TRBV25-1,CASSDPTSGGNEQFF
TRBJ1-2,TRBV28,CASSLARGTGGNYGYTF
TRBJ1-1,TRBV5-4,CASSSGGVRFTEAFF
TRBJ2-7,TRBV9,CASSGDTYEQYF
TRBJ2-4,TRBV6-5,CASRAGGIKNIQYF
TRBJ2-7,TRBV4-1,CASSQDDRAREQYF
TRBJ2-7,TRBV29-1,CSVTGQGPYEQYF
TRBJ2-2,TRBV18,CASSLRLGAGELFF
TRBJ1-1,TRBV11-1,CASSLGPDRGHTEAFF
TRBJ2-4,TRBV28,CASSLPTGGRAKNIQYF
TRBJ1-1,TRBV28,CASRLTGASNTEAFF
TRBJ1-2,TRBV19,CASSLQGANYGYTF
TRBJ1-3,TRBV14,CASSRRRGVGNTIYF
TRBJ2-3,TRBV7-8,CASSLTGGPTDTQYF
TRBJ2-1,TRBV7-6,CASSLTGQGRLAANNEQFF
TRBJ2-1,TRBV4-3,CASSQDSGSGNEQFF
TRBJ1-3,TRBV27,CASSRTGSGNTIYF
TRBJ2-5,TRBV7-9,CASSPGLAVKETQYF
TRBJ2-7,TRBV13,CASSPGTPTYEQYF